Following are 27 T cell receptor beta chains from one sample sequenced in a study of blood T cell repertoires in COVID-19. Only in-frame clones appear in the TCRdb table, and some are missing; sequencing was by immunoSEQ multiplex PCR. Of approximately 350,000 clones in the sample, roughly 90% were seen once. Sample: peripheral blood. Receptors originate from an older woman with COVID-19, enrolled during active disease.

The chain has TRBV5-1 and TRBJ2-3; 7 nucleotides line up with TRBD1. J was trimmed by 1 base and V by 0 bases; bases with no gene match: 2. Germline assignment: CDR1 SGHRS and CDR2 YFSETQ. The CDR3 length is 15 residues. The CDR3 region has the DNA TGCGCCAGCAGCTTGGCCGGACAGGGCACAGATACGCAGTATTTT. Translation: CASSLAGQGTDTQYF. The entire variable domain, with the rest obtained from reference TRBV5-1 and TRBJ2-3, is as follows: KAGVTQTPRYLIKTRGQQVTLSCSPISGHRSVSWYQQTPGQGLQFLFEYFSETQRNKGNFPGRFSGRQFSNSRSEMNVSTLELGDSALYLCASSLAGQGTDTQYFGPGTRLTVL.

This chain joins TRBV28 and TRBJ2-6; D might be TRBD1 (5 bases). Per germline, CDR1 MDHEN and CDR2 SYDVKM. The CDR3 spans 13 residues. With 6 bases removed from V and 3 bases from J, the gap between germline ends came to 6 bases. This CDR3 is CASRGVGANVLTF. In DNA form, the CDR3 reads TGTGCCAGCAGAGGGGTTGGGGCCAACGTCCTGACTTTC.

This chain links TRBV5-4 with TRBJ1-1, with D possibly matching TRBD1 (6 bases). The CDR3 has 16 amino acids. CDR1 is SGHNT and CDR2 is YYREEE in the germline V gene (reference sequence). V was shortened by 4 bases and J by 3 bases, with 19 bases between the two germline ends. CDR3 in amino acids: CASSLPPGEGDTEAFF. The DNA for the CDR3 is TGTGCCAGCAGCCTCCCCCCTGGCGAGGGGGACACTGAAGCTTTCTTT.

This chain joins TRBV6-5 and TRBJ1-2; D not resolved. In germline, CDR1 is MNHEY, CDR2 SVGAGI. The CDR3 contains 14 residues. V was trimmed by 5 bases and J by 6 bases, leaving 16 bases between them. CDR3 nucleotide sequence: TGTGCCAGCAGTCTTTCGGGATCGGAAGATGGCTACACCTTC. This sequence encodes CASSLSGSEDGYTF.

This chain connects TRBV24-1 to TRBJ2-5; 8 bases align to TRBD1. V lost 4 bases and J lost 4; bases outside the gene matches: 4. The CDR3 is 14 amino acids. CDR1 is KGHDR, CDR2 SFDVKD, per germline. CDR3 in DNA: TGTGCCACCAGTGACGGACAGGGTACAGAGACCCAGTACTTC. Its translation is CATSDGQGTETQYF.

The gene calls are TRBV5-1 and TRBJ1-2; D not resolved. This CDR3 is 15 amino acids long. V was shortened by 0 bases and J by 2 bases, with 11 bases between the two germline ends. The germline V gene has CDR1 SGHRS and CDR2 YFSETQ. The CDR3 DNA reads as TGCGCCAGCAGCTTGGGGCACCCGAACAACTATGGCTACACCTTC. The encoded protein is CASSLGHPNNYGYTF.

The V call is TRBV4-1, the J call TRBJ1-2; no clear D. The germline V and J ends were trimmed by 1 base and 0 bases, with 9 bases remaining between them. The CDR3 runs 15 residues. Germline CDR1 and CDR2: MGHRA and YSYEKL. The CDR3 DNA reads TGCGCCAGCAGCCAAGGCCAACAGACTAACTATGGCTACACCTTC. Translation: CASSQGQQTNYGYTF.

This clone is a singleton in its sample. V gene TRBV7-2 combines with J gene TRBJ1-2; TRBD1 matches at 7 bases. Germline-derived CDR1 and CDR2 are SGHTA and FQGNSA. The CDR3 is made up of 15 amino acids. Unmatched junction bases numbered 10, after V lost 5 bases and J lost 4 bases. The CDR3 DNA sequence: TGTGCCAGCAGCCTTCGACAGGGCTCTAGCTATGGCTACACCTTC. Residues: CASSLRQGSSYGYTF.

The rearrangement joins TRBV7-9 to TRBJ1-1, with 10 bases lining up with TRBD1. The CDR3 covers 15 residues. Germline assignment: CDR1 SEHNR and CDR2 FQNEAQ (reference sequence). Losses at the gene ends were 5 bases for V and 1 base for J; bases not matched to a gene: 4. The CDR3 reads CASSGWDRGNTEAFF. The CDR3, as DNA: TGTGCCAGCAGCGGGTGGGACAGGGGGAACACTGAAGCTTTCTTT.

This sequence joins TRBV9 and TRBJ2-3; 10 bases line up with TRBD2. The germline V gene has CDR1 SGDLS and CDR2 YYNGEE. Trimming took 2 bases from V and 6 from J; bases not matched to a gene: 9. CDR3 length equals 16 residues. CDR3 loop: CASSVLSGGAQDTQYF. CDR3 DNA: TGTGCCAGCAGCGTGCTCAGCGGGGGGGCCCAGGATACGCAGTATTTT. The full variable domain, completed using reference TRBV9 and TRBJ2-3, is DSGVTQTPKHLITATGQRVTLRCSPRSGDLSVYWYQQSLDQGLQFLIQYYNGEERAKGNILERFSAQQFPDLHSELNLSSLELGDSALYFCASSVLSGGAQDTQYFGPGTRLTVL.

V and J are TRBV9 and TRBJ1-1, with 7 bases fitting TRBD1. V was pared by 4 bases and J by 7 bases, with 13 bases of the junction left unmatched. The CDR3 extends over 15 amino acids. Looked up from germline, CDR1 is SGDLS and CDR2 is YYNGEE. CDR3 residues: CASSSRGGFNGEAFF. Here the CDR3 DNA reads TGTGCCAGCAGCTCTCGAGGGGGCTTCAACGGTGAAGCTTTCTTT.

V and J are TRBV7-2 and TRBJ1-5; D is unresolved. The CDR3 has 16 amino acids. V lost 2 bases and J lost 0, with 11 bases in between. CDR1 and CDR2 (germline): SGHTA, FQGNSA. The CDR3 loop reads CASSLQAPVSNQPQHF. CDR3 sequence (DNA): TGTGCCAGCAGCTTACAGGCCCCCGTTAGCAATCAGCCCCAGCATTTT.

This chain joins TRBV19 and TRBJ2-3; tentative D call: TRBD2 (6 bases). V was clipped by 1 base and J by 1 base, with 9 bases between them. Germline V gene sequence: CDR1 LNHDA, CDR2 SQIVND (reference sequence). The CDR3 extends over 15 amino acids. Written as DNA, the CDR3 is TGTGCCAGTAGTATAGGGGGGGTCCGCACAGATACGCAGTATTTT. Translating it yields CASSIGGVRTDTQYF.

This chain links TRBV24-1 with TRBJ2-3; possible D gene TRBD2, 6 bases. The CDR3 is made up of 15 amino acids. The germline gives CDR1 KGHDR, CDR2 SFDVKD. V was trimmed by 9 bases and J by 2 bases, leaving 17 bases between them. The CDR3 DNA sequence: TGTGCCACCTCCCCCGGGATGGGACTCACAGATACGCAGTATTTT. Translating gives CATSPGMGLTDTQYF.

The chain has TRBV6-5 and TRBJ1-1; 7 positions match TRBD1. Germline CDR1 and CDR2: MNHEY and SVGAGI. The CDR3 spans 15 residues. The J segment lost 11 bases and the V segment lost 5 bases, leaving 17 bases of the junction unmatched. In DNA form, the CDR3 reads TGTGCCAGCAGTACCTTTGGGACAGCGACGCCGGACGCTTTCTTT. Translation: CASSTFGTATPDAFF.

V usage is TRBV12-3 or TRBV12-4 and J usage is TRBJ1-1; D remains ambiguous. V lost 3 bases and J lost 8, with 13 bases in between. The CDR3 totals 13 residues. The CDR3 reads CASSLWQDAEAFF. For the CDR3, the DNA is TGTGCCAGCAGTTTGTGGCAGGATGCAGAAGCTTTCTTT.

The DNA for the CDR3 is TGTGCCACCAGTGATCCGAGGACAGGGCTTAGTCAGCCCCAGCATTTT. Its protein product is CATSDPRTGLSQPQHF. The genes are TRBV24-1 and TRBJ1-5, with TRBD1 matching 8 bases. Germline CDR1 KGHDR, CDR2 SFDVKD. Trimming at V came to 3 bases and at J to 6 bases, leaving 9 bases not matched to a gene. This CDR3 is 16 amino acids long.

The chain employs TRBV15 and TRBJ1-4, with 7 bases fitting TRBD1. The CDR3 is 17 residues long. Unmatched junction bases numbered 10, after V lost 0 bases and J lost 6 bases. Germline CDR1 LNHNV, CDR2 YYDKDF (reference sequence). CDR3 protein: CATSREAPTGTYEKLFF. The CDR3, as DNA: TGTGCCACCAGCAGAGAGGCCCCGACAGGGACTTATGAAAAACTGTTTTTT.

Remarks on this clone: One end of the junction is discordant with germline, which a read error may explain. The rearrangement uses TRBV4-3 and TRBJ1-2; D gene ambiguous. CDR3 length equals 14 residues. Germline CDR1 is LGHNA and CDR2 is YSLEER. This chain's CDR3 is CANSQDVQNYGYTF. DNA of the CDR3: TGCGCCAACAGCCAAGACGTACAAAACTATGGCTACACCTTC.

V usage is TRBV5-1 and J usage is TRBJ1-4, with TRBD1 matching 10 bases. CDR3 length equals 14 residues. The germline V gene encodes CDR1 SGHRS and CDR2 YFSETQ. The junction had 1 base not matched to a gene; V was cut back by 2 bases and J by 6 bases. The CDR3 loop is CASSFGQGDEKLFF. The CDR3 DNA follows: TGCGCCAGCAGCTTCGGACAGGGGGATGAAAAACTGTTTTTT.

The V and J genes are TRBV7-2 and TRBJ2-1, with D possibly TRBD2 on 6 matching bases. The germline V and J ends were trimmed by 11 bases and 1 base, with 15 bases remaining between them. The CDR3 extends over 14 amino acids. Germline V gene data show CDR1 as SGHTA and CDR2 as FQGNSA. CDR3 DNA: TGTGCCTCCCCCTCGCGGGAATCCTACAATGAGCAGTTCTTC. The encoded protein is CASPSRESYNEQFF.

The rearrangement links TRBV7-2 to TRBJ1-3; the D gene is possibly TRBD1 (5 bases). The CDR3 is made up of 16 amino acids. Between the trimmed V and J ends, which lost 6 bases and 2 bases, there was a span of 17 bases. Germline V gene sequence: CDR1 SGHTA, CDR2 FQGNSA. As DNA, the CDR3 is TGTGCCAGCAGTACGAACGGGGGAAGCACTGGAAACACCATATATTTT. Residues: CASSTNGGSTGNTIYF. Looking up the rest from reference TRBV7-2 and TRBJ1-3 gives the full variable domain: GAGVSQSPSNKVTEKGKDVELRCDPISGHTALYWYRQSLGQGLEFLIYFQGNSAPDKSGLPSDRFSAERTGGSVSTLTIQRTQQEDSAVYLCASSTNGGSTGNTIYFGEGSWLTVV.

The V gene is TRBV28, the J gene TRBJ2-7, with 9 bases that match TRBD2. This CDR3 has 15 amino acids. V trimming: 2 bases; J trimming: 2 bases; junction bases outside the gene matches: 4. Germline assignment: CDR1 MDHEN and CDR2 SYDVKM. Here the CDR3 DNA reads TGTGCCAGCAGTTTAGGCCTAGCGGGGCCCTACGAGCAGTACTTC. Translated: CASSLGLAGPYEQYF.

The gene calls are TRBV4-1 and TRBJ2-1; 11 nucleotides align to TRBD2. The V gene's germline CDR1 is MGHRA and CDR2 YSYEKL. CDR3 length equals 16 residues. With V trimmed by 5 bases and J by 6 bases, 9 bases remained unmatched. The CDR3 nucleotides read TGCGCCAGCAGCGCAATACTAGCGGGGGCCCCCAATGAGCAGTTCTTC. As protein: CASSAILAGAPNEQFF.

This clone is a singleton in its sample. The chain combines TRBV9 with TRBJ1-2, with D uncertain. Germline CDR1 is SGDLS and CDR2 is YYNGEE. Deletions cut 2 bases from V and 4 bases from J, with 15 bases between. The CDR3 has 15 residues. The DNA of the CDR3 is TGTGCCAGCAGCGTTGGAGGGAATGGAGGCTATGGCTACACCTTC. It is translated as CASSVGGNGGYGYTF.

The rearrangement joins TRBV24-1 to TRBJ2-5; 9 bases fit TRBD2. V shed 5 bases, J shed 0 bases, and the junction held 3 bases outside the gene matches. In germline, CDR1 is KGHDR, CDR2 SFDVKD. The CDR3 covers 15 residues. The CDR3 DNA is TGTGCCACCAGTGCGTCTAGCGGGGACCAAGAGACCCAGTACTTC. It translates to CATSASSGDQETQYF.

The J gene is TRBJ1-1, the V gene TRBV5-1; D gene unclear. Germline lookup yields CDR1 SGHRS and CDR2 YFSETQ. Trimming removed 2 bases from V and 0 bases from J, with 8 bases in between. This CDR3 has 14 residues. In nucleotides, the CDR3 is TGCGCCAGCAGCTTCTCAGGAATGAACACTGAAGCTTTCTTT. It specifies CASSFSGMNTEAFF.